This T cell receptor (beta chain) was sequenced during a study of breast tumors, draining lymph nodes, adjacent tissues. TCRdb itself ran the multiplex PCR reads through MiXCR, one entry per CDR3 protein. The sample lists roughly 260,000 distinct CDR3 sequences; over 25% were seen once. Regarding the study as a whole: Tumor T cell lymph node origin was a supported hypothesis, not proven. Tumor repertoires ranked between lymph nodes and nontumor tissue in diversity, with V and J gene preferences. Data fit most tumor T cells coming from lymph node, expanding in tumor. Luminal-like breast cancer showed significantly greater tumor-nontumor repertoire similarity than basal-like breast cancer did.

Samples came from axillary lymph nodes draining the breast cancer. The CDR3 covers 12 residues. Trimming took off 4 bases at V and 9 bases at J, with 13 bases between the two ends. Germline-derived CDR1 and CDR2 are DFQATT and SNEGSKA (reference sequence). Many counts were recorded for this clonotype. Its target is unknown. V is TRBV20-1 and J is TRBJ2-1; D perhaps matches TRBD2 (6 bases). This TCR came from a female donor with breast cancer. Some clones in this sample may be carry-over from other donors' samples. The material sequenced was axillary lymph node tissue. The CDR3 DNA reads TGCAGTGCTATAATGGGGACTCCTGAGCAGTTCTTC. Encoded protein: CSAIMGTPEQFF.